This is a list of T cell receptor beta chains from one sample in a study of T-cell reconstitution after alpha-beta-depleted transplantation in children. Via MiXCR, TCRdb re-called the PCR reads, giving one row per CDR3 protein. Of about 190,000 distinct CDR3 sequences in the sample, more than 6.5% are singletons; the top ten hold roughly 3%. The sample here was PBMCs from the stem cell graft donor, taken from the stem cell graft. These receptors all stem from a human donor who donated a stem cell graft to a child with Wiskott-Aldrich syndrome. CDR3s include the opening cysteine and the closing phenylalanine or tryptophan. Each record gives: CDR3 protein, V gene, J gene.

CAISPGRSYEQYF,TRBV5-6,TRBJ2-7
CSARDPGGSSESEQYF,TRBV20-1,TRBJ2-7
CASSLWVGGSSYNEQFF,TRBV28,TRBJ2-1
CATGSYNEQFF,TRBV2,TRBJ2-1
CASSSQLAGESEQFF,TRBV12-3/TRBV12-4,TRBJ2-1
CSARRGTSNQPQHF,TRBV20-1,TRBJ1-5
CSVTGTSLDTQYF,TRBV29-1,TRBJ2-3
CSAPLAGGPGRLQQYF,TRBV20-1,TRBJ2-7
CAWSRAGEGQPQHF,TRBV30,TRBJ1-5
CSARDRAEAFF,TRBV20-1,TRBJ1-1